The clone carrying this TCR beta chain was found a few times. These data originate in a study of blood T cell repertoires in COVID-19. Whole-study context: Specimens from acute and convalescent COVID-19 originated in the United States, Italy and Spain. PBMCs, B-cell-depleted T cells, or T cells provided the cDNA or gDNA that made up the material.

Sequencing was performed with immunoSEQ multiplex PCR; in TCRdb, only in-frame clones are kept and a portion is missing. The table shows roughly 250,000 clones, with under 85% occurring only once. This CDR3 has 16 residues. The V end lost 3 bases, the J end lost 0 bases, and 12 bases lay between the germline ends. Germline CDR1 and CDR2: KGHSH and LQKENI. V gene TRBV18 combines with J gene TRBJ1-3; the D gene is possibly TRBD1 (5 bases). The clonotype was recovered from a human donor in a cohort sampled during active COVID-19. Sequencing was carried out using peripheral blood. CDR3 in DNA: TGTGCCAGCTCACCGGACACCTCTGACTCTGGAAACACCATATATTTT. Its protein product is CASSPDTSDSGNTIYF.